This TCR beta chain was sequenced during a study of monozygotic twins with inflammatory bowel disease. The CDR3 is 15 amino acids. Germline V gene sequence: CDR1 SGHTA, CDR2 FQGNSA. About 3,200 ng of total RNA went into each TCR library. TCRalpha and TCRbeta cDNA went through nested PCRs of approximately 16 and 10 cycles, two in total. TCRdb reprocessed the 5' RACE reads and keeps a single row for each CDR3 protein, giving no DNA. The sample has about 93,000 distinct CDR3 sequences. Study-level findings and limits: Background noise in patient repertoires may stem from differing immunosuppressive treatments.

On this clonotype: Its antigen is unknown.

The chain joins TRBV7-2 to TRBJ2-7; the TCRdb D gene call, TRBD2, has no DNA to confirm it. The sample consisted of blood. The TCR originated in a human donor with ulcerative colitis or Crohn's disease, or a healthy co-twin of an affected twin (not recorded which). The CDR3 is CASSLTSGGAYEQYF.